This TCR beta chain came from a study of cytomegalovirus exposure and HLA in healthy donors. Amplification used 60 Vbeta primers and 13 Jbeta primers. The protocol was immunoSEQ multiplex PCR, while the TCRdb copy is restricted to in-frame clones and leaves out a portion. This sample has around 150,000 clones; roughly 9.6% occur once, and the top ten carry 6% to 7.5%. This clone has only a few counts. This CDR3 contains 17 residues. The V and J ends lost 6 bases and 10 bases, in that order; junction bases with no gene match: 18. The germline V gene encodes CDR1 SGHTA and CDR2 FQGNSA. Material for sequencing was PBMCs. This rearrangement joins TRBV7-2 to TRBJ1-4; TRBD1 agrees at 9 bases. The receptor was isolated from a woman in her thirties or forties in good health and CMV-seropositive. CDR3: CASSSGQGRFNLGKLFF. The CDR3 bases are TGTGCCAGCAGTTCCGGACAGGGGAGATTTAATTTAGGAAAACTGTTTTTT.